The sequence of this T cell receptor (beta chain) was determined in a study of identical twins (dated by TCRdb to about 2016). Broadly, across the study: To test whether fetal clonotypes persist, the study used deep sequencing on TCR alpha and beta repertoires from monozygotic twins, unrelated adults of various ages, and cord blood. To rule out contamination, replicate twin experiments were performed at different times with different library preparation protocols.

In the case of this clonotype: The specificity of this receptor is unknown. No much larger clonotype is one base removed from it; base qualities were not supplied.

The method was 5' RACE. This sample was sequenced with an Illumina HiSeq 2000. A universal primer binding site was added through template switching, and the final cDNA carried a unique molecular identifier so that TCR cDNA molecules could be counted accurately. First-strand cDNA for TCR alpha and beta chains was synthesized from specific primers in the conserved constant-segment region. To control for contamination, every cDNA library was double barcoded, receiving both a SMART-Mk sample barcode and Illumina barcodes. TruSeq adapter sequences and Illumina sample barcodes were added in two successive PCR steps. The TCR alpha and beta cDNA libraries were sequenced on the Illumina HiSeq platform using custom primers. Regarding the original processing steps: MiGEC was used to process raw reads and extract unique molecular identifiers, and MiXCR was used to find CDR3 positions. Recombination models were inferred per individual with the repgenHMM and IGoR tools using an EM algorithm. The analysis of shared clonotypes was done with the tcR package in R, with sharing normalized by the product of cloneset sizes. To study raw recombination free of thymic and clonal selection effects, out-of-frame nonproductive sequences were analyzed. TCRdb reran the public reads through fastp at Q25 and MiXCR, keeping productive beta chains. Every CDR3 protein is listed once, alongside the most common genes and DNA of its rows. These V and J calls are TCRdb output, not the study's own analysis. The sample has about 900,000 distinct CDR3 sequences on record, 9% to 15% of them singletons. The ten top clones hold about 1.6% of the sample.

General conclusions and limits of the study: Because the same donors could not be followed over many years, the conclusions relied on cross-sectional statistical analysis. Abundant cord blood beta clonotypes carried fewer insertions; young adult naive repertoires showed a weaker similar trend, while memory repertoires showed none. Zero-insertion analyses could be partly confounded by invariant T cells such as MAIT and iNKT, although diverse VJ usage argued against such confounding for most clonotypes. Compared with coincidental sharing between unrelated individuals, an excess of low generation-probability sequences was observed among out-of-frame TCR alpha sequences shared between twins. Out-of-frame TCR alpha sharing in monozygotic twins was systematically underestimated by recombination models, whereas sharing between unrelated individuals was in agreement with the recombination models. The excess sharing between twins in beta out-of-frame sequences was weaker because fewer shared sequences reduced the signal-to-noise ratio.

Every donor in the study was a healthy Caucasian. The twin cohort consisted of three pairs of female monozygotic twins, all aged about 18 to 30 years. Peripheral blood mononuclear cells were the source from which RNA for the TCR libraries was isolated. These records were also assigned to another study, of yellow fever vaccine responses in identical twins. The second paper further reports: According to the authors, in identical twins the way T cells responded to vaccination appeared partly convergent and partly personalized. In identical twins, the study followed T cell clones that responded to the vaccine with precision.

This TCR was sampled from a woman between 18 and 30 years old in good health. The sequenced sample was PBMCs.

For the CDR3, the sequence is CASSLSGSGDTQYF. The base sequence is TGTGCCAGCAGCCTTAGCGGCTCAGGGGATACGCAGTATTTT. Here the chain combines TRBV12-3 or TRBV12-4 and TRBJ2-3; TRBD2 could be the D gene, as 6 bases match. Its CDR3 holds 14 amino acids, cysteine through phenylalanine. The only DNA kept is the CDR3, 42 bases in frame from the first base. The V and J ends are trimmed by 6 bases and 6 bases, leaving 16 bases between them.